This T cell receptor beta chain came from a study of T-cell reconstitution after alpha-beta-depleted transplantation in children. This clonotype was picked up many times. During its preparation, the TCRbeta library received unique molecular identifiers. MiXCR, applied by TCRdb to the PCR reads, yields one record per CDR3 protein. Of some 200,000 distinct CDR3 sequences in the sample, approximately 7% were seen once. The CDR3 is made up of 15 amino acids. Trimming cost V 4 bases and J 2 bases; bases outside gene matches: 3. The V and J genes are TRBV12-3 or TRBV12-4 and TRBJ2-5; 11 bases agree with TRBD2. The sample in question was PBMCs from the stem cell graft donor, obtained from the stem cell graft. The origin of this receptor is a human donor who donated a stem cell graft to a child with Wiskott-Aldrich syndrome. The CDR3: CASSSRLAGQETQYF. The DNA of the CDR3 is TGTGCCAGCAGTTCGCGACTAGCGGGACAAGAGACCCAGTACTTC.